This is a list of T cell receptor beta chains from one sample in a study of graft-versus-host responses after intestinal transplantation. TCRdb's table, derived via immunoSEQ multiplex PCR, lists solely in-frame clones and lacks some. The data contain about 29,000 clones, nearly 90% of them singletons. Sequencing was performed on PBMCs, taken around 62 weeks after intestinal transplantation. The receptors derive from a human patient who received an intestinal transplant, so some T cells may come from the graft donor. Each CDR3 is given with its conserved first and last residue. Each record gives: D gene, clone size, J gene, V gene, CDR3 protein, CDR3 DNA. The D gene is left open where the match is weak. Expanded clones are given a class, and other clones once, few, many or no size at all.

d_gene: -
abundance: -
j_gene: TRBJ2-3
v_gene: TRBV21-1
CDR3aa: CASSKAPSGRADTQYF
CDR3nt: TGTGCCAGCAGCAAAGCCCCTAGCGGGAGGGCCGATACGCAGTATTTT

d_gene: TRBD1
abundance: -
j_gene: TRBJ2-7
v_gene: TRBV19
CDR3aa: CASSFTGTGYEQYF
CDR3nt: TGTGCCAGTAGTTTTACCGGGACAGGCTACGAGCAGTACTTC

d_gene: TRBD1
abundance: -
j_gene: TRBJ1-2
v_gene: TRBV5-5
CDR3aa: CASSAPTGPYGYTF
CDR3nt: TGTGCCAGCAGCGCGCCGACAGGGCCCTATGGCTACACCTTC

d_gene: -
abundance: -
j_gene: TRBJ1-1
v_gene: TRBV30
CDR3aa: CAWSVSLGTEAFF
CDR3nt: TGTGCCTGGAGTGTGTCCCTAGGGACTGAAGCTTTCTTT

d_gene: -
abundance: -
j_gene: TRBJ2-7
v_gene: TRBV4-2
CDR3aa: CASSQDIVAYEQYF
CDR3nt: TGTGCCAGCAGCCAAGACATCGTCGCCTACGAGCAGTACTTC

d_gene: TRBD1
abundance: -
j_gene: TRBJ2-7
v_gene: TRBV20-1
CDR3aa: CSAPTGGEQYF
CDR3nt: TGCAGTGCCCCTACAGGGGGGGAGCAGTACTTC

d_gene: -
abundance: -
j_gene: TRBJ1-1
v_gene: TRBV5-6
CDR3aa: CASSLPGNTEAFF
CDR3nt: TGTGCCAGCAGCTTGCCCGGGAACACTGAAGCTTTCTTT

d_gene: TRBD1
abundance: -
j_gene: TRBJ2-3
v_gene: TRBV23-1
CDR3aa: CASSQGRTGGTDTQYF
CDR3nt: TGCGCCAGCAGTCAAGGCCGGACAGGGGGCACAGATACGCAGTATTTT

d_gene: -
abundance: -
j_gene: TRBJ2-5
v_gene: TRBV6-6
CDR3aa: CASSYSRQQETQYF
CDR3nt: TGTGCCAGCAGTTACTCAAGGCAGCAAGAGACCCAGTACTTC

d_gene: -
abundance: -
j_gene: TRBJ1-1
v_gene: TRBV19
CDR3aa: CASSHDRIEAFF
CDR3nt: TGTGCCAGTAGTCACGACAGGATCGAAGCTTTCTTT

d_gene: TRBD2
abundance: -
j_gene: TRBJ2-2
v_gene: TRBV5-5
CDR3aa: CASSYAAGNTGELFF
CDR3nt: TGTGCCAGCAGCTATGCAGCGGGAAACACCGGGGAGCTGTTTTTT

d_gene: TRBD1
abundance: -
j_gene: TRBJ1-1
v_gene: TRBV7-9
CDR3aa: CASSFLRDRNTEAFF
CDR3nt: TGTGCCAGCAGCTTCCTCCGGGACAGGAACACTGAAGCTTTCTTT

d_gene: -
abundance: -
j_gene: TRBJ2-3
v_gene: TRBV7-9
CDR3aa: CASSLWGADTQYF
CDR3nt: TGTGCCAGCAGCTTATGGGGGGCCGATACGCAGTATTTT

d_gene: -
abundance: -
j_gene: TRBJ1-4
v_gene: TRBV2
CDR3aa: CASASWLGGGEKLFF
CDR3nt: TGTGCCAGCGCCTCGTGGTTGGGGGGAGGTGAAAAACTGTTTTTT

d_gene: -
abundance: -
j_gene: TRBJ1-1
v_gene: TRBV30
CDR3aa: CAWRQVNTEAFF
CDR3nt: TGTGCCTGGAGGCAGGTAAACACTGAAGCTTTCTTT

d_gene: TRBD1
abundance: -
j_gene: TRBJ1-2
v_gene: TRBV29-1
CDR3aa: CSVERRTGEYGYTF
CDR3nt: TGCAGCGTTGAAAGAAGGACAGGCGAGTATGGCTACACCTTC

d_gene: -
abundance: few
j_gene: TRBJ1-2
v_gene: TRBV7-8
CDR3aa: CASSLARGRDLYGYTF
CDR3nt: TGTGCCAGCAGCTTAGCTCGGGGAAGGGATCTCTATGGCTACACCTTC

d_gene: -
abundance: -
j_gene: TRBJ1-5
v_gene: TRBV4-1
CDR3aa: CASAPGRDSNQPQHF
CDR3nt: TGCGCCAGCGCCCCGGGGCGCGATAGCAATCAGCCCCAGCATTTT

d_gene: -
abundance: -
j_gene: TRBJ2-1
v_gene: TRBV10-3
CDR3aa: CAIGEGLAGVREQFF
CDR3nt: TGTGCCATCGGTGAAGGGCTAGCTGGGGTACGGGAGCAGTTCTTC

d_gene: -
abundance: -
j_gene: TRBJ1-6
v_gene: TRBV18
CDR3aa: CASSPSGDLDSPLHF
CDR3nt: TGTGCCAGCTCACCTTCAGGGGATTTGGATTCACCCCTCCACTTT

d_gene: -
abundance: few
j_gene: TRBJ1-5
v_gene: TRBV6-5
CDR3aa: CASRASNQPQHF
CDR3nt: TGTGCCAGCAGGGCAAGCAATCAGCCCCAGCATTTT

d_gene: -
abundance: -
j_gene: TRBJ2-3
v_gene: TRBV9
CDR3aa: CASSVGGPGGTDTQYF
CDR3nt: TGTGCCAGCAGCGTAGGGGGGCCTGGCGGCACAGATACGCAGTATTTT

d_gene: TRBD1
abundance: -
j_gene: TRBJ1-5
v_gene: TRBV28
CDR3aa: CASRHTGGAEYSNQPQHF
CDR3nt: TGTGCCAGCAGACACACAGGGGGGGCGGAATATAGCAATCAGCCCCAGCATTTT

d_gene: -
abundance: -
j_gene: TRBJ2-7
v_gene: TRBV10-3
CDR3aa: CAISSLSGRLSYEQYF
CDR3nt: TGTGCCATCAGTTCTCTTAGCGGAAGACTCTCCTACGAGCAGTACTTC

d_gene: TRBD2
abundance: -
j_gene: TRBJ2-1
v_gene: TRBV4-1
CDR3aa: CASSQDPGRLAGVLYNEQFF
CDR3nt: TGCGCCAGCAGCCAAGATCCGGGGAGACTAGCGGGAGTTTTGTACAATGAGCAGTTCTTC

d_gene: TRBD1
abundance: -
j_gene: TRBJ2-2
v_gene: TRBV6-6
CDR3aa: CASSYAGTAPTGELFF
CDR3nt: TGTGCCAGCAGTTACGCCGGGACAGCCCCAACCGGGGAGCTGTTTTTT

d_gene: -
abundance: -
j_gene: TRBJ2-5
v_gene: TRBV7-9
CDR3aa: CASSLVASPEEAQHF
CDR3nt: TGTGCCAGCAGCTTAGTGGCATCCCCTGAGGAGGCCCAGCACTTC

d_gene: -
abundance: -
j_gene: TRBJ2-7
v_gene: TRBV10-1
CDR3aa: CASSEGLGYEQYF
CDR3nt: TGCGCCAGCAGTGAGGGGTTAGGCTACGAGCAGTACTTC

d_gene: -
abundance: once
j_gene: TRBJ2-5
v_gene: TRBV2
CDR3aa: CASSYQDYTETQYF
CDR3nt: TGTGCCAGCAGTTACCAGGACTATACAGAGACCCAGTACTTC

d_gene: -
abundance: -
j_gene: TRBJ2-2
v_gene: TRBV7-9
CDR3aa: CASSPVSRELFF
CDR3nt: TGTGCCAGCAGCCCCGTAAGCCGGGAGCTGTTTTTT

d_gene: -
abundance: -
j_gene: TRBJ2-7
v_gene: TRBV29-1
CDR3aa: CSVAREMFYEQYF
CDR3nt: TGCAGCGTGGCTCGGGAGATGTTCTACGAGCAGTACTTC

d_gene: TRBD2
abundance: once
j_gene: TRBJ2-5
v_gene: TRBV9
CDR3aa: CASSVAGGQETQYF
CDR3nt: TGTGCCAGCAGCGTAGCGGGGGGGCAAGAGACCCAGTACTTC

d_gene: TRBD2
abundance: -
j_gene: TRBJ2-3
v_gene: TRBV10-3
CDR3aa: CAIREGPGDTQYF
CDR3nt: TGTGCCATCCGGGAGGGACCCGGGGATACGCAGTATTTT

d_gene: -
abundance: -
j_gene: TRBJ1-1
v_gene: TRBV4-1
CDR3aa: CASSPLGEGNTEAFF
CDR3nt: TGCGCCAGCAGCCCGTTGGGTGAGGGGAACACTGAAGCTTTCTTT

d_gene: -
abundance: -
j_gene: TRBJ2-7
v_gene: TRBV6-5
CDR3aa: CASSYSRESEQYF
CDR3nt: TGTGCCAGCAGTTACTCGAGGGAATCCGAGCAGTACTTC

d_gene: TRBD2
abundance: few
j_gene: TRBJ2-2
v_gene: TRBV6-1
CDR3aa: CASSEASGSTGELFF
CDR3nt: TGTGCCAGCAGTGAAGCTAGCGGGAGCACCGGGGAGCTGTTTTTT

d_gene: TRBD2
abundance: -
j_gene: TRBJ2-7
v_gene: TRBV4-1
CDR3aa: CASSQGGASGRVYEQYF
CDR3nt: TGCGCCAGCAGCCAAGGAGGTGCTAGCGGGAGGGTCTACGAGCAGTACTTC

d_gene: TRBD2
abundance: few
j_gene: TRBJ2-7
v_gene: TRBV20-1
CDR3aa: CISDGAGGKYF
CDR3nt: TGCATCTCTGACGGAGCGGGGGGGAAGTACTTC

d_gene: -
abundance: -
j_gene: TRBJ1-1
v_gene: TRBV19
CDR3aa: CASKTDRSGNTEAFF
CDR3nt: TGTGCCAGTAAGACCGACAGGAGCGGTAACACTGAAGCTTTCTTT

d_gene: -
abundance: few
j_gene: TRBJ2-7
v_gene: TRBV9
CDR3aa: CASSVEPWGNYEQYF
CDR3nt: TGTGCCAGCAGCGTAGAACCCTGGGGGAACTACGAGCAGTACTTC

d_gene: -
abundance: -
j_gene: TRBJ2-4
v_gene: TRBV5-1
CDR3aa: CASSLDRAKNIQYF
CDR3nt: TGCGCCAGCAGCTTGGACAGGGCCAAAAACATTCAGTACTTC

d_gene: -
abundance: -
j_gene: TRBJ1-3
v_gene: TRBV30
CDR3aa: CAWSGGVQGRNTIYF
CDR3nt: TGTGCCTGGAGTGGAGGGGTTCAGGGCCGAAACACCATATATTTT

d_gene: -
abundance: -
j_gene: TRBJ2-7
v_gene: TRBV4-2
CDR3aa: CASSPRGSGPYEQYF
CDR3nt: TGTGCCAGCAGCCCGCGAGGTAGCGGACCCTACGAGCAGTACTTC

d_gene: -
abundance: few
j_gene: TRBJ1-1
v_gene: TRBV18
CDR3aa: CASSPVLGDTEAFF
CDR3nt: TGTGCCAGCTCACCGGTGTTGGGGGACACTGAAGCTTTCTTT

d_gene: TRBD2
abundance: -
j_gene: TRBJ2-7
v_gene: TRBV2
CDR3aa: CASGGEGAGEQYF
CDR3nt: TGTGCCAGCGGGGGGGAAGGGGCGGGGGAGCAGTACTTC

d_gene: -
abundance: -
j_gene: TRBJ2-6
v_gene: TRBV30
CDR3aa: CAWSEGYGANVLTF
CDR3nt: TGTGCCTGGAGTGAGGGTTATGGGGCCAACGTCCTGACTTTC

d_gene: -
abundance: once
j_gene: TRBJ1-1
v_gene: TRBV20-1
CDR3aa: CSALSRDVAFF
CDR3nt: TGCAGTGCTCTTAGCAGGGACGTGGCTTTCTTT